Each of the 18 T cell receptor beta chains below was sequenced from the same sample in a study of siplizumab effects on memory and regulatory T cells. Here immunoSEQ multiplex PCR was the method, and the copy in TCRdb shows in-frame clones only, minus some. This table has roughly 92,000 clones, 94% appearing once. Sequencing used non-Treg CD4+ T cells sorted from blood. These receptors all stem from a human donor in good health.

This sequence joins TRBV30 and TRBJ1-6; 8 bases match TRBD1. Germline CDR1 is GTSNPN and CDR2 is SVGIG (reference sequence). This CDR3 has 14 residues. V lost 5 bases and J lost 4; bases outside the gene matches: 4. Here the CDR3 reads CAWGTGGYNSPLHF. The CDR3 coding sequence is TGTGCCTGGGGAACAGGGGGGTATAATTCACCCCTCCACTTT.

The chain combines TRBV2 with TRBJ2-1, with 9 bases fitting TRBD2. Germline values: CDR1 SNHLY, CDR2 FYNNEI. The CDR3 has 16 amino acids. The V gene end was trimmed by 7 bases and the J gene end by 5 bases; junction bases not matched to a gene: 12. CDR3 loop: CASTIFAGGPHNEQFF. CDR3 nucleotides: TGTGCCAGCACCATCTTTGCGGGGGGGCCTCACAATGAGCAGTTCTTC.

CDR3 nucleotide sequence: TGCGCCAGCAGCTTGGGGACAGGGGGAAACACCATATATTTT. Amino acid sequence: CASSLGTGGNTIYF. This chain connects TRBV5-1 to TRBJ1-3, with 8 bases lining up with TRBD1. CDR3 length equals 14 residues. The trim removed 0 bases at V and 4 bases at J, leaving 0 bases unmatched. Germline CDR1 reads SGHRS; CDR2 reads YFSETQ. The whole variable domain, remainder taken from reference TRBV5-1 and TRBJ1-3, is KAGVTQTPRYLIKTRGQQVTLSCSPISGHRSVSWYQQTPGQGLQFLFEYFSETQRNKGNFPGRFSGRQFSNSRSEMNVSTLELGDSALYLCASSLGTGGNTIYFGEGSWLTVV.

V is TRBV4-1 and J is TRBJ2-3; 11 bases are a match to TRBD2. The CDR3 covers 17 residues. From germline, CDR1 is MGHRA and CDR2 YSYEKL. The V gene end was trimmed by 2 bases and the J gene end by 0 bases; junction bases not matched to a gene: 4. This chain's CDR3 is CASSQQGLADSTDTQYF. In DNA form, the CDR3 reads TGCGCCAGCAGCCAACAGGGACTAGCGGACAGCACAGATACGCAGTATTTT.

This clone was found a few times. The chain uses TRBV29-1 and TRBJ1-1, with TRBD1 matching 8 bases. The V segment lost 8 bases and the J segment 0 bases; nucleotides outside the gene matches: 5. The CDR3 is made up of 13 amino acids. Germline CDR1 reads SQVTM; CDR2 reads ANQGSEA. CDR3 DNA: TGCAGCACCCGGGACAGGCTGAACACTGAAGCTTTCTTT. Encoded protein: CSTRDRLNTEAFF.

The gene calls are TRBV5-1 and TRBJ2-7, with TRBD2 matching over 14 bases. CDR1 is SGHRS and CDR2 is YFSETQ in the germline V gene. V was clipped by 4 bases and J by 6 bases; unmatched bases: 12. The CDR3 is 17 residues long. For the CDR3, the DNA is TGCGCCAGCAGCCCAGGGACTAGCGGGAGCTGGTCGGGCGAGCAGTACTTC. Translation gives CASSPGTSGSWSGEQYF.

CDR3 sequence (DNA): TGTGCCAGCAGCCAGCAAGGGATAGCCGATGAGCAGTTCTTC. Protein product: CASSQQGIADEQFF. The chain has TRBV7-9 and TRBJ2-1; D gene unclear. There are 14 residues in the CDR3. V lost 5 bases, J lost 8 bases, and 16 bases lay in between. Per the germline V gene, CDR1 is SEHNR and CDR2 is FQNEAQ (reference sequence).

This chain links TRBV14 with TRBJ2-3; 10 bases match TRBD1. Germline assignment: CDR1 SGHDN and CDR2 FVKESK. This CDR3 is 15 amino acids long. J gave up 5 bases and V 5 bases, and 7 bases lay outside the gene matches. Written as DNA, the CDR3 is TGTGCCAGCAGCATAGGGACAGGGGACGGAGATACGCAGTATTTT. It is translated as CASSIGTGDGDTQYF.

The rearrangement uses TRBV30 and TRBJ2-5; D is unclear. The ends were cut back, 0 bases at V and 11 bases at J, with 13 bases in the middle. The germline gives CDR1 GTSNPN, CDR2 SVGIG (reference sequence). CDR3 size: 12 residues. CDR3 nucleotide sequence: TGTGCCTGGAGTGTATTACCCGTCGCTCAGTACTTC. It codes for CAWSVLPVAQYF.

This chain links TRBV4-1 with TRBJ2-1, with 10 bases fitting TRBD2. J lost 2 bases, V lost 4 bases, and 8 bases had no gene match. Germline CDR1 MGHRA, CDR2 YSYEKL. The CDR3 extends over 17 amino acids. Here the CDR3 reads CASSPQTSGFTYNEQFF. CDR3 DNA sequence: TGCGCCAGCAGCCCACAGACTAGCGGGTTCACCTACAATGAGCAGTTCTTC.

The chain employs TRBV27 and TRBJ2-7; 9 positions match TRBD2. J gave up 5 bases and V 3 bases, and 5 bases lay outside the gene matches. Germline V gene sequence: CDR1 MNHEY, CDR2 SMNVEV (reference sequence). This CDR3 has 14 residues. For the CDR3, the DNA is TGTGCCAGCAGTTTTCTAGCGGGGCACGACGAGCAGTACTTC. Translated: CASSFLAGHDEQYF.

The chain has TRBV6-5 and TRBJ2-7, with 11 bases that match TRBD2. Germline CDR1 MNHEY, CDR2 SVGAGI. With V trimmed by 5 bases and J by 2 bases, 5 bases remained unmatched. The CDR3 covers 15 residues. In nucleotides, the CDR3 is TGTGCCAGCAGTACCGGGACTAGCGGACCCTACGAGCAGTACTTC. Translation gives CASSTGTSGPYEQYF.

The chain combines TRBV7-8 with TRBJ2-7; weak D call: TRBD2 (5 bases). The CDR3 contains 13 residues. Germline V gene data show CDR1 as SGHVS and CDR2 as FQNEAQ. Trimming shortened V by 3 bases and J by 3 bases, and 9 bases separated the two germline ends. CDR3 amino acids: CASSFGEFYEQYF. The CDR3 DNA reads TGTGCCAGCAGCTTTGGGGAGTTCTACGAGCAGTACTTC.

The chain couples TRBV5-8 to TRBJ2-4, with D tentatively TRBD2 (7 bases). Germline V gene sequence: CDR1 SGHTS, CDR2 YDEGEE. V gave up 4 bases and J gave up 14 bases, with 28 bases separating them. The length of the CDR3 is 16 residues. CDR3 in amino acids: CASSLGGIGGALREYF. DNA for the CDR3: TGTGCCAGCAGCCTGGGAGGAATTGGGGGGGCGTTACGGGAGTACTTC.

The chain combines TRBV10-3 with TRBJ1-1, with D tentatively TRBD1 (5 bases). Germline loops: CDR1 ENHRY, CDR2 SYGVKD. Trimming shortened V by 5 bases and J by 1 base, and 8 bases separated the two germline ends. CDR3 length: 13 amino acids. CDR3 amino acids: CAISLQGNTEAFF. In DNA, the CDR3 is TGTGCCATCAGTCTCCAGGGGAACACTGAAGCTTTCTTT.

This chain uses TRBV23-1 with TRBJ1-5; TRBD1 agrees at 8 bases. TRBV23-1 is marked as an open reading frame, function uncertain. The CDR3 contains 15 residues. The junction had 4 bases not matched to a gene; V was cut back by 2 bases and J by 4 bases. The CDR3 spells CASSQRQGQNQPQHF. DNA for the CDR3: TGCGCCAGCAGTCAAAGACAGGGGCAGAATCAGCCCCAGCATTTT.

This clone was seen just once. The chain combines TRBV5-1 with TRBJ2-7, with D possibly being TRBD1 (6 bases). Germline lookup yields CDR1 SGHRS and CDR2 YFSETQ. V gave up 0 bases and J gave up 3 bases, with 13 bases separating them. The CDR3 is 15 amino acids. This CDR3 is CASSLVGTKGYEQYF. In nucleotides, the CDR3 is TGCGCCAGCAGCTTGGTTGGGACAAAAGGCTACGAGCAGTACTTC.

This chain joins TRBV5-6 and TRBJ2-1, with 8 bases matching TRBD2. The V gene's germline CDR1 is SGHDT and CDR2 YYEEEE. This CDR3 has 16 residues. With V trimmed by 6 bases and J by 5 bases, 13 bases remained unmatched. The CDR3: CASNIGTRSFNNEQFF. DNA for the CDR3: TGTGCCAGCAACATAGGGACTAGATCGTTCAACAATGAGCAGTTCTTC.